This T cell receptor (beta chain) derives from a study of shared clonotypes between healthy human individuals (dated by TCRdb to about 2020). Context from the whole study: A couple of women and a few men aged 18 to 49 years were included in the cohort. Different laboratories and diverse techniques were used to prepare libraries and sequence TCR repertoires, to increase sequencing depth and limit assay-specific biases. For each donor, CD4 naive and CD4 memory were each run on three plates, CD8 naive on two plates, and CD8 memory on one plate. To estimate repertoire size and how much clonotypes are shared between individuals, the study performed deep sequencing of blood TCR repertoires from roughly five healthy adults. Each donor's leukapheresis produced roughly between about 0.9 and 9.5 billion PBMCs.

The donors were healthy, HIV-negative adults who had no recently reported acute infections or vaccinations. Every donor was a Caucasian adult living in Nashville, Tennessee, USA. CD4+ T cells were enriched by magnetic negative selection; naive cells were then positively selected on CD45RA, and the negative fraction formed the memory subset. Blood was collected by leukapheresis, and PBMCs were isolated by Ficoll-Histopaque density gradient centrifugation and then cryopreserved in liquid nitrogen vapor phase. Analytical flow cytometry was used to check the purity and quantity of every magnetically sorted T cell population. Genomic DNA was isolated from every sorted fraction and measured by UV absorbance on a Nanodrop 2000c. The full study reports these points: Around 5% of naive CD4, 3.5% of naive CD8, 2.3% of memory CD4, and around 0.4% of memory CD8 clonotypes were shared across several donors. Sampling was limited to blood, and TCR repertoires in tissue likely differ from TCR repertoires in blood. Pairwise subsampling indicated that sequencing depth was expected to affect the degree of clonotype sharing among donors. Compared with non-shared clonotypes, the clonotypes found in all four sorted-subset donors had higher generation probabilities. The genetic and exposure-history diversity represented was limited by the small number of donors. Naive subsets generally had larger estimated clonotype richness than memory subsets did. Even with the large sequencing depth, rarefaction of the sorted-subset datasets indicated that sequencing was incomplete.

The germline V end is reduced by 4 bases and the J end by 6 bases; junction bases left unmatched: 7. CDR3 length: 14 amino acids, cysteine to phenylalanine. The CDR3 DNA has 42 bases and is translated from base 1. As encoded in the germline V gene, CDR1 is SGHRS while CDR2 is YFSETQ. Using the deep immunoSEQ assay, TCR CDR3 regions were amplified from genomic DNA by multiplex PCR. Extracted genomic DNA from each cell subset was spread evenly across all wells of several immunoSEQ 96-well plates, with each plate serving as a replicate. For sorted subsets, around 0.2 ug of genomic DNA, equivalent to about 30,000 T cell genomes, went into each replicate PCR. The purified libraries were quantified using a Qubit 3.0 fluorometer, sized with a Bioanalyzer 2100, and then quantified again using the KAPA Library Quantification kit. A separate single-read 150-cycle Illumina NextSeq 550 flow cell was used to sequence each immunoSEQ 96-well plate. The authors' pipeline ran thus. Because the immunoSEQ output held only junctional sequences and lacked quality scores, the filtering could not match the filtering applied to full-length reads. Sequences were annotated with PyIR, a Python wrapper for IgBLAST v1.9, using IMGT germline references to assign V/J genes and CDR3. Reads were filtered out if the reads had weak V/J assignments (E-value above 1e-6), no CDR3, stop codons, out-of-frame junctions, or ambiguous translated residues. V3J clonotypes were defined as sequences sharing the same inferred V gene, J gene, and CDR3 amino acid sequence. To compute the percentage overlap between repertoires, the number of shared unique clonotypes was divided by the size of the smaller repertoire. Repertoire richness was assessed with RTK rarefaction, the Chao1 estimator, and Recon v2.1 estimates of unobserved clonotypes. Generation probabilities were computed with OLGA for all TCRbeta clonotypes obtained by the gDNA method from a handful of donors. In TCRdb, the immuneACCESS table is reduced to in-frame sequences with V and J assigned. These tables do not hold every clone; where another copy was compared, an unresolved V gene accounts for under half, and the others remain unexplained. That table furnishes V, J and clone size, whereas the DNA furnished D and trimming. The sample profile shows 2.3 million or so clones; over 85% of them were found once. About 0.41% of the sample comes from the top ten.

A note on this clone: Its specific antigen is unknown. Per-base qualities were not stored, and no clone one base away is much larger. The sample contains more than one DNA sequence encoding this CDR3.

In this chain, TRBV5-1 is recombined with TRBJ2-3, with TRBD1 matching 8 junction bases. The receptor was isolated from a man in his late teens or twenties in good health. Some clones in this sample may be carry-over from other donors' samples. Sequencing input: naive CD4+ T cells from PBMCs. The sample's cell subset or site label is to be understood as: CD45RA+ positively selected. At the DNA level, the sequence is TGCGCCAGCAGCCTCGGACAGGGTGGGGATACGCAGTATTTT. This is translated as CASSLGQGGDTQYF.